These T cell receptor beta chains were read from a single sample in a study of graft-versus-host responses after intestinal transplantation. Some clones are missing from TCRdb's copy, which holds only in-frame ones; the method was immunoSEQ multiplex PCR. The sample holds about 88,000 clones; approximately 92% are singletons and the top ten take about 0.28%. Their antigens are not known. The sample here was unstimulated CD4+ T cells sorted from spleen or lymph node cells, taken before intestinal transplant. Receptors were obtained from a human donor who received an intestinal transplant. Each CDR3 is given with its conserved first and last residue. D genes are given only for firm matches. Clone size is stated in some rows and not others, as once, few, many or a class when expanded.

15,NA,TRBJ2-4,TRBV5-4,NA,TGTGCCAGCAGCTTGGACGGATCGTTGGGAAACATTCAGTACTTC,CASSLDGSLGNIQYF
13,NA,TRBJ1-2,TRBV6-1,NA,TGTGCCAGCAGCAAGAGCGGTTTTTATGGCTACACCTTC,CASSKSGFYGYTF
15,NA,TRBJ1-5,TRBV7-2,NA,TGTGCCAGCAGCTTAGGGGCGGGTGGCAATCAGCCCCAGCATTTT,CASSLGAGGNQPQHF
15,NA,TRBJ1-3,TRBV27,NA,TGTGCCAGCAGTTTGCGGGCCCTCTCTGGAAACACCATATATTTT,CASSLRALSGNTIYF
15,NA,TRBJ2-3,TRBV19,NA,TGTGCCAGTAGTATAGGGGGGGGCTGGGCAGATACGCAGTATTTT,CASSIGGGWADTQYF
14,NA,TRBJ1-2,TRBV4-1,NA,TGCGCCAGCAGTCTACGGGGGCAAGAGTATGGCTACACCTTC,CASSLRGQEYGYTF
15,TRBD2,TRBJ2-1,TRBV19,NA,TGTGCCAGTAGTATTGGTCCTAGCGGGATTTATGAGCAGTTCTTC,CASSIGPSGIYEQFF
18,TRBD2,TRBJ2-7,TRBV14,NA,TGTGCCAGCAGCCCCGGATGGACTAGCGGGACGCGCGTGAGAGAGCAGTACTTC,CASSPGWTSGTRVREQYF
14,NA,TRBJ1-1,TRBV5-1,NA,TGCGCCAGCAGCTTAAGGGGGGCGGACACTGAAGCTTTCTTT,CASSLRGADTEAFF
13,TRBD1,TRBJ1-2,TRBV6-1,NA,TGTGCCAGCACCAAGGGACAGGGCGGAGGCTACACCTTC,CASTKGQGGGYTF
15,NA,TRBJ2-7,TRBV7-7,NA,TGTGCCAGCAGCTTAGCGCAGGGGACGGCCTACGAGCAGTACTTC,CASSLAQGTAYEQYF
13,NA,TRBJ2-7,TRBV6-1,NA,TGTGCCAGCGGTTGGGGGAGCTCCTACGAGCAGTACTTC,CASGWGSSYEQYF
14,NA,TRBJ2-2,TRBV14,NA,TGTGCCAGCAGACGCACAGGGACCACCGGGGAGCTGTTTTTT,CASRRTGTTGELFF
17,TRBD1,TRBJ1-3,TRBV13,NA,TGTGCCAGCAGCTTTAACAGGGGGCGCGTCTCTGGAAACACCATATATTTT,CASSFNRGRVSGNTIYF
13,NA,TRBJ1-1,TRBV27,NA,TGTGCCAGCAGCGAGACTTCGAACACTGAAGCTTTCTTT,CASSETSNTEAFF
11,TRBD1,TRBJ2-7,TRBV30,NA,TGTGCCTGGAGTGCCAGGGGGCCACAGTACTTC,CAWSARGPQYF
16,NA,TRBJ2-2,TRBV9,NA,TGTGCCAGCAGCGTAGATCCGGGAACGAGCACCGGGGAGCTGTTTTTT,CASSVDPGTSTGELFF
16,NA,TRBJ1-1,TRBV5-1,once,TGCGCCAGCAGCCCATTAGGTCAGGTGATGAACACTGAAGCTTTCTTT,CASSPLGQVMNTEAFF
15,NA,TRBJ2-3,TRBV12-2,NA,TGTGCAAGTCGCACCCGGGACCCAATCACAGATACGCAGTATTTT,CASRTRDPITDTQYF
15,NA,TRBJ1-3,TRBV19,few,TGTGCCAGTAGTATCCCCGGTTACTCTGGAAACACCATATATTTT,CASSIPGYSGNTIYF
15,TRBD2,TRBJ2-2,TRBV6-1,NA,TGTGCCAGCTCGTCCGGGACTAGCGGAGGCGGGGAGCTGTTTTTT,CASSSGTSGGGELFF
15,TRBD2,TRBJ2-3,TRBV7-8,NA,TGTGCCAGCAGTGCCTGGACTAGCGCTACAGATACGCAGTATTTT,CASSAWTSATDTQYF
15,TRBD2,TRBJ2-1,TRBV11-2,NA,TGTGCCAGCAGCCGTTCTAGCGGGAGACGGTATGAGCAGTTCTTC,CASSRSSGRRYEQFF
16,TRBD2,TRBJ2-5,TRBV4-1,once,TGCGCCAGCAGCCCCCCCGGGCCGACTAGCCCCGAGACCCAGTACTTC,CASSPPGPTSPETQYF
19,NA,TRBJ2-2,TRBV27,NA,TGTGCCAGCAGTCCCCCGGACTGGGGCTTCCCACGGAACACCGGGGAGCTGTTTTTT,CASSPPDWGFPRNTGELFF
16,TRBD2,TRBJ2-7,TRBV28,NA,TGTGCCAGCAGCCCCCCCGGGACTAGCGTTCCCTACGAGCAGTACTTC,CASSPPGTSVPYEQYF
13,NA,TRBJ1-1,TRBV5-6,NA,TGTGCCAGCAGCTTGGCCGTCATGAGGGTAGCTTTCTTT,CASSLAVMRVAFF
13,TRBD1,TRBJ1-5,TRBV30,NA,TGTGCCTGGACGACAGGGGACAATCAGCCCCAGCATTTT,CAWTTGDNQPQHF
15,NA,TRBJ2-5,TRBV19,NA,TGTGCCAGTACCCTAGGGGGGGGGCGAAAAGAGACCCAGTACTTC,CASTLGGGRKETQYF